This TCR beta chain was profiled in a study of long-term antiretroviral therapy in people with HIV. Findings of the study overall: Despite increasing after ART, diversity remained lower than that of transplant donor controls.

In this sample, this clone turned up a few times. What it recognizes is unknown. Version v3.0 of the immunoSEQ assay ran at survey level. The method was immunoSEQ multiplex PCR; TCRdb's version includes in-frame clones alone and lacks a portion of them. Of roughly 32,000 clones detected, around 97% appear once; the ten largest clones hold 1.9%. V lost 0 bases and J 1 base, leaving 6 bases between the germline ends. This CDR3 comprises 14 residues. Germline V gene data show CDR1 as MGHRA and CDR2 as YSYEKL. The source material was unsorted PBMCs, sampled 7.6 years after starting antiretroviral therapy. The chain combines TRBV4-1 with TRBJ1-1; D possibly corresponds to TRBD1 (5 bases). The sequence was obtained from a man aged 25-45 years with HIV. The CDR3 spells CASSQDGTNTEAFF. The DNA for the CDR3 is TGCGCCAGCAGCCAAGATGGGACGAACACTGAAGCTTTCTTT.